This T cell receptor (beta chain) comes out of a study of blood T cell repertoires in COVID-19. The wider study: Samples of COVID-19 (acute and convalescent) were obtained from the United States, Italy and Spain. T cells, B-cell-depleted T cells, or PBMCs supplied cDNA or gDNA.

In the original workflow: Amplified reference gene primers provided the basis for estimating nucleated cell counts. TCRdb's copy holds only in-frame clones and misses some; the assay was immunoSEQ multiplex PCR. The V and J calls and clone size come from that table; D and trimming were worked out from the DNA. Counted here are just over 70,000 clones, about 90% occurring once; the ten biggest clones make up 7.5% to 9.5%. V lost 3 bases, J lost 6 bases, and 12 bases lay in between. Germline V gene sequence: CDR1 MDHEN, CDR2 SYDVKM. This CDR3 spans 13 amino acids. This TCR was sampled from a human donor in a cohort sampled during active COVID-19. Sequencing was performed on peripheral blood. V gene TRBV28 combines with J gene TRBJ2-7, with D possibly being TRBD2 (6 bases). The CDR3 bases are TGTGCCAGCAGTTTCCTAGCCGGGGGCGAGCAGTACTTC. It is translated as CASSFLAGGEQYF.